These 7 T cell receptor beta chains were all obtained from the same sample, sequenced in a study of blood T cell repertoires in COVID-19. TCRdb's table, derived via immunoSEQ multiplex PCR, lists solely in-frame clones and lacks some. The sample yields about 210,000 clones, about 83% seen once. The specimen sequenced was peripheral blood. These receptors originate from a man in his sixties who had recovered from COVID-19.

The rearrangement joins TRBV19 to TRBJ1-3; tentatively, D is TRBD1 (5 bases). V gave up 5 bases and J gave up 4 bases, with 6 bases separating them. There are 12 residues in the CDR3. Germline V gene lookup returns CDR1 LNHDA and CDR2 SQIVND (reference sequence). CDR3 sequence (DNA): TGTGCCAGTAGTGACAGAGGAAACACCATATATTTT. Translating it yields CASSDRGNTIYF.

The CDR3 nucleotides read TGCGCCAGCAGCCCCTCGACAGGGGGAGGGGAAAAACTGTTTTTT. This codes for CASSPSTGGGEKLFF. The rearrangement links TRBV5-1 to TRBJ1-4; 9 positions agree with TRBD1. The V and J ends lost 4 bases and 8 bases, in that order; junction bases with no gene match: 9. CDR1 and CDR2 (germline): SGHRS, YFSETQ. There are 15 residues in the CDR3.

The chain links TRBV4-3 to TRBJ1-4, with TRBD1 as a possible D gene (6 bases). The CDR3 length is 15 residues. Trimming stripped 4 bases from V and 8 bases from J, with 17 bases between. CDR1 and CDR2 (germline): LGHNA, YSLEER. The CDR3 loop is CASSPGEGGMEKLFF. The CDR3 nucleotides read TGCGCCAGCAGCCCTGGGGAAGGGGGTATGGAAAAACTGTTTTTT.

The chain is built from TRBV5-1 and TRBJ1-2; TRBD1 matches 9 bases. Per the germline V gene, CDR1 is SGHRS and CDR2 is YFSETQ. The CDR3 contains 13 residues. The trim removed 3 bases at V and 8 bases at J, leaving 5 bases unmatched. CDR3 sequence (DNA): TGCGCCAGCAGCTCCGGGACAGGGCACGGCTACACCTTC. Its translation is CASSSGTGHGYTF.

The gene calls are TRBV6-5 and TRBJ2-5; 8 bases fit TRBD1. This CDR3 has 14 residues. The V gene end was trimmed by 6 bases and the J gene end by 5 bases; junction bases not matched to a gene: 8. Germline CDR1 and CDR2: MNHEY and SVGAGI. The CDR3 protein is CASRYQGALETQYF. For the CDR3, the DNA is TGTGCCAGCAGATATCAGGGGGCTTTGGAGACCCAGTACTTC.

The genes are TRBV9 and TRBJ1-2, with 10 bases identical to TRBD1. CDR1 is SGDLS, CDR2 YYNGEE, per germline. Trimming at V came to 4 bases and at J to 8 bases, leaving 11 bases not matched to a gene. The length of the CDR3 is 15 residues. The CDR3 protein is CASSPQGQGRGGYTF. The CDR3 DNA reads as TGTGCCAGCAGCCCCCAGGGACAGGGGAGGGGCGGCTACACCTTC. Drawing the rest from reference TRBV9 and TRBJ1-2, the complete variable domain is DSGVTQTPKHLITATGQRVTLRCSPRSGDLSVYWYQQSLDQGLQFLIQYYNGEERAKGNILERFSAQQFPDLHSELNLSSLELGDSALYFCASSPQGQGRGGYTFGSGTRLTVV.

The CDR3 loop is CASSLWTSGGNTDTQYF. In DNA form, the CDR3 reads TGCGCCAGCAGCTTATGGACTAGCGGGGGCAACACAGATACGCAGTATTTT. This rearrangement joins TRBV5-1 to TRBJ2-3; 13 nucleotides agree with TRBD2. V lost 2 bases to trimming and J lost 2 bases; unmatched junction nucleotides: 5. The length of the CDR3 is 17 residues. Per the germline V gene, CDR1 is SGHRS and CDR2 is YFSETQ.